The next 20 T cell receptor beta chains were all read from a single sample in a study of T cell responses to AZD1222 COVID-19 vaccine. Assay: immunoSEQ multiplex PCR; the TCRdb copy retains only in-frame clones and omits some. Here the sample spans 110,000 to 150,000 clones, about 91% being singletons. Sequenced material: peripheral blood, taken on day 0 of AZD1222 vaccination. The receptors were gathered from an adult in good health.

The chain links TRBV18 to TRBJ2-7; D remains unclear. The germline V gene encodes CDR1 KGHSH and CDR2 LQKENI. The CDR3 spans 14 residues. With 3 bases removed from V and 1 base from J, the gap between germline ends came to 10 bases. This CDR3 reads CASSPRSDSYEQYF. CDR3 in DNA: TGTGCCAGCTCACCCCGGTCGGATTCCTACGAGCAGTACTTC.

This clone was seen a single time. V is TRBV5-1 and J is TRBJ1-3; no clear D gene. CDR3 size: 14 residues. Germline CDR1 SGHRS, CDR2 YFSETQ. V lost 2 bases and J lost 4, with 10 bases in between. In nucleotides, the CDR3 is TGCGCCAGCAGCTTAAACCTTCTCGGAAACACCATATATTTT. Translating it yields CASSLNLLGNTIYF.

This chain links TRBV24-1 with TRBJ1-2; no clear D gene. The V end lost 5 bases, the J end lost 3 bases, and 12 bases lay between the germline ends. Germline V CDR1 and CDR2: KGHDR, SFDVKD. The CDR3 has 14 residues. Here the CDR3 DNA reads TGTGCCACCAGTGCCGGCGGCTCGGACTATGGCTACACCTTC. Residues: CATSAGGSDYGYTF.

The chain has TRBV18 and TRBJ2-1, with 11 bases aligning to TRBD2. The CDR3 consists of 16 residues. The junction had 5 bases not matched to a gene; V was cut back by 3 bases and J by 4 bases. Germline lookup yields CDR1 KGHSH and CDR2 LQKENI. CDR3 protein: CASSPQGLAEYNEQFF. The CDR3, as DNA: TGTGCCAGCTCACCCCAGGGACTAGCGGAATACAATGAGCAGTTCTTC.

The rearrangement joins TRBV4-2 to TRBJ2-3; D is unclear. Germline V lookup: CDR1 LGHNA, CDR2 YNFKEQ. V dropped 0 bases and J dropped 6 bases, with 10 bases sitting between them. CDR3 size: 14 residues. In DNA, the CDR3 is TGTGCCAGCAGCCAAGATGGACGGTCGGATACGCAGTATTTT. This translates into CASSQDGRSDTQYF.

The V gene is TRBV29-1, the J gene TRBJ1-1; 10 bases are a match to TRBD1. The trim removed 6 bases at V and 4 bases at J, leaving 5 bases unmatched. The CDR3 runs 13 residues. Looked up from germline, CDR1 is SQVTM and CDR2 is ANQGSEA. CDR3 sequence: CSVVTGGRTEAFF. CDR3 sequence (DNA): TGCAGCGTCGTGACAGGGGGCCGCACTGAAGCTTTCTTT.

This chain links TRBV2 with TRBJ2-5; TRBD2 is a possible D gene (7 bases). The germline V gene has CDR1 SNHLY and CDR2 FYNNEI. The CDR3 length is 15 residues. Trimming pared 3 bases from V and 1 base from J, leaving 12 bases between. CDR3 sequence: CASSDSGDIQETQYF. DNA for the CDR3: TGTGCCAGCAGTGACAGCGGGGACATCCAAGAGACCCAGTACTTC.

V gene TRBV25-1 combines with J gene TRBJ2-7; 10 nucleotides agree with TRBD1. V lost 8 bases, J lost 3 bases, and 13 bases stayed unmatched. In germline, CDR1 is MGHDK, CDR2 SYGVNS. The length of the CDR3 is 16 residues. Here the CDR3 DNA reads TGTGCCAGCTACCAGGACAGGGACAGGGGTCACTACGAGCAGTACTTC. Its protein product is CASYQDRDRGHYEQYF.

This chain connects TRBV4-1 to TRBJ1-2; D is possibly TRBD1 (6 bases). Looked up from germline, CDR1 is MGHRA and CDR2 is YSYEKL. CDR3 length: 15 residues. V gave up 1 base and J gave up 4 bases, with 13 bases separating them. The CDR3 DNA is TGCGCCAGCAGCCAAGCTTTGGACAGTTTCTATGGCTACACCTTC. This gives the protein CASSQALDSFYGYTF.

In this sample, this clone turned up a few times. V and J are TRBV2 and TRBJ1-3; no definite D call. Germline V gene lookup returns CDR1 SNHLY and CDR2 FYNNEI. The germline V and J ends were trimmed by 10 bases and 0 bases, with 16 bases remaining between them. The length of the CDR3 is 15 residues. The CDR3 nucleotides read TGTGCCACCTCCAATGACGTTTACTCTGGAAACACCATATATTTT. It translates to CATSNDVYSGNTIYF.

The CDR3 sequence: CASSLRAEGMSNQPQHF. The CDR3 nucleotides read TGTGCCAGCAGCTTACGGGCCGAGGGGATGAGCAATCAGCCCCAGCATTTT. The chain has TRBV5-6 and TRBJ1-5; D is possibly TRBD1 (5 bases). The CDR3 is made up of 17 amino acids. Trimming left V 2 bases short and J 1 base short, with 16 bases between. Germline V gene lookup returns CDR1 SGHDT and CDR2 YYEEEE. Looking up the rest from reference TRBV5-6 and TRBJ1-5 gives the full variable domain: DAGVTQSPTHLIKTRGQQVTLRCSPKSGHDTVSWYQQALGQGPQFIFQYYEEEERQRGNFPDRFSGHQFPNYSSELNVNALLLGDSALYLCASSLRAEGMSNQPQHFGDGTRLSIL.

The chain uses TRBV6-2 or TRBV6-3 and TRBJ2-1; maybe TRBD1 (7 bases). CDR3 length equals 19 residues. CDR1 and CDR2 (germline): MNHEY, SVGEGT. The V end lost 0 bases, the J end lost 4 bases, and 22 bases lay between the germline ends. The CDR3 DNA follows: TGTGCCAGCAGTTACTCGCGGGACAGCGCAATCCCGATTTACAATGAGCAGTTCTTC. Its translation is CASSYSRDSAIPIYNEQFF.

The chain recombines TRBV2 with TRBJ2-5, with D uncertain. Germline-derived CDR1 and CDR2 are SNHLY and FYNNEI. The CDR3 sequence is 14 residues long. Trimming shortened V by 2 bases and J by 5 bases, and 12 bases separated the two germline ends. The CDR3 coding sequence is TGTGCCAGCAGTGAACCCGAGGTGGCGGAGACCCAGTACTTC. Translating gives CASSEPEVAETQYF.

J is TRBJ1-3 and V is TRBV28; D uncertain. The germline gives CDR1 MDHEN, CDR2 SYDVKM. The V end lost 7 bases, the J end lost 2 bases, and 0 bases lay between the germline ends. This CDR3 has 10 residues. The DNA for the CDR3 is TGTGCCAGCACTGGAAACACCATATATTTT. It yields the protein CASTGNTIYF.

This clone showed up just a few times. The rearrangement joins TRBV14 to TRBJ1-6, with no clear D. Germline V gene lookup returns CDR1 SGHDN and CDR2 FVKESK. V was cut by 2 bases and J by 0 bases, with 11 bases left in between. The CDR3 covers 17 residues. The chain's CDR3 is CASSQFRLLSYNSPLHF. In DNA form, the CDR3 reads TGTGCCAGCAGCCAATTCCGCCTACTCTCCTATAATTCACCCCTCCACTTT.

The rearrangement links TRBV15 to TRBJ2-7; D call uncertain. Trimming stripped 5 bases from V and 0 bases from J, with 8 bases between. This CDR3 is built from 13 residues. Germline CDR1 reads LNHNV; CDR2 reads YYDKDF (reference sequence). CDR3 DNA: TGTGCCACCAGCTCGGGCATCTCCTACGAGCAGTACTTC. Its protein product is CATSSGISYEQYF.

The V gene is TRBV27, the J gene TRBJ1-5; D might be TRBD1 (6 bases). This CDR3 spans 19 amino acids. Trimming took off 5 bases at V and 0 bases at J, with 23 bases between the two ends. CDR1 and CDR2 from the germline V gene are MNHEY and SMNVEV (reference sequence). This CDR3 reads CASSRHRADFLYSNQPQHF. The CDR3 region has the DNA TGTGCCAGCAGTCGACACAGGGCCGATTTCCTATATAGCAATCAGCCCCAGCATTTT.

As regards this clone: The junction differs from germline at one of its ends, possibly a read error. The V call is TRBV5-4, the J call TRBJ1-4; no reliable D call. CDR1 and CDR2 from the germline V gene are SGHNT and YYREEE (reference sequence). The CDR3 is made up of 12 amino acids. The CDR3, as DNA: TGTGCCAGCAGCGACGGACTCGCCAGGTCCCTTTTT. Translated: CASSDGLARSLF.

The chain couples TRBV30 to TRBJ1-2, with a tentative D call TRBD1 (5 bases). Germline CDR1 GTSNPN, CDR2 SVGIG (reference sequence). Trimming took 1 base from V and 4 from J, leaving 10 bases between them. This CDR3 region has 13 residues. As DNA, the CDR3 is TGTGCCTGGAGTGGGGACGGCCTCTATGGCTACACCTTC. It is translated as CAWSGDGLYGYTF.

The chain links TRBV6-5 to TRBJ2-1, with D tentatively TRBD2 (5 bases). The V gene's germline CDR1 is MNHEY and CDR2 SVGAGI. The V end was cut by 11 bases, the J end by 6 bases, with 20 bases between. The CDR3 is 14 amino acids. CDR3 DNA: TGTGCCTCTTCCCTTCCGGGATTTGGCAATGAGCAGTTCTTC. Translating it yields CASSLPGFGNEQFF.